Following are 3 T cell receptor beta chains from one sample sequenced in a study of EBV T-cell therapy then PD-1 blockade in nasopharyngeal carcinoma. This table comes from immunoSEQ multiplex PCR, and its TCRdb copy is limited to in-frame clones, with some not included. This sample has 13,000 to 15,000 clones; about 85% occur once, and the top ten carry around 32%. Treatment indicated: AdE1-LMPpoly-expanded autologous EBV-specific T-cell therapy followed by anti-PD-1 nivolumab. Their antigens remain unidentified. The sample here was CD8+ T cells from blood, taken at roughly day 97 from a patient whose treatment included autologous EBV-specific T cells and nivolumab. The receptor source for this set is a man aged 35 to 55 with nasopharyngeal carcinoma.

This rearrangement joins TRBV9 to TRBJ1-4; D might be TRBD1 (5 bases). Germline V lookup: CDR1 SGDLS, CDR2 YYNGEE. V lost 4 bases and J 2 bases, leaving 9 bases between the germline ends. The length of the CDR3 is 14 residues. CDR3 nucleotides: TGTGCCAGCAGCCCCCGACAGACTAATGAAAAACTGTTTTTT. Translation gives CASSPRQTNEKLFF.

The gene calls are TRBV7-3 and TRBJ1-1; D may be TRBD1 (5 bases). The length of the CDR3 is 15 residues. V shed 1 base and J shed 3 bases, with 12 bases lying between them. The germline gives CDR1 SGHTA, CDR2 FQGTGA. The CDR3 DNA reads as TGTGCCAGCAGCTTAATGGGGCCTGGGGACACTGAAGCTTTCTTT. Residues: CASSLMGPGDTEAFF. The full variable domain, with the rest looked up from reference TRBV7-3 and TRBJ1-1, is GAGVSQTPSNKVTEKGKYVELRCDPISGHTALYWYRQSLGQGPEFLIYFQGTGAADDSGLPNDRFFAVRPEGSVSTLKIQRTERGDSAVYLCASSLMGPGDTEAFFGQGTRLTVV.

The sample holds a few counts of this clone. The genes are TRBV6-4 and TRBJ2-2; perhaps TRBD2 as D (5 bases). The V end lost 2 bases, the J end lost 4 bases, and 5 bases lay between the germline ends. The CDR3 covers 13 residues. Germline assignment: CDR1 MRHNA and CDR2 SNTAGT. Here the CDR3 reads CASSDTSTGELFF. The CDR3 region has the DNA TGTGCCAGCAGTGACACTAGCACCGGGGAGCTGTTTTTT.